The 8 T cell receptor beta chains in this list originate from one sample, sequenced in a study of blood T cell repertoires in COVID-19. Method: immunoSEQ multiplex PCR; TCRdb's copy keeps in-frame clones and lacks some. In the table there are some 170,000 clones, roughly nine tenths of which are singletons. What was sequenced was PBMCs or T cells enriched from blood (not recorded which). These receptors all come from a human donor with acute COVID-19. The donor label of this sample is uncertain.

This chain links TRBV5-1 with TRBJ2-1; TRBD1 is a possible D gene (6 bases). The CDR3 has 15 residues. V lost 4 bases and J lost 3, with 14 bases in between. Germline loops: CDR1 SGHRS, CDR2 YFSETQ. CDR3 amino acids: CASSPNRVIYNEQFF. CDR3 DNA sequence: TGCGCCAGCAGCCCCAACAGGGTTATCTACAATGAGCAGTTCTTC.

The gene calls are TRBV6-5 and TRBJ2-7, with D hard to call. Per the germline V gene, CDR1 is MNHEY and CDR2 is SVGAGI. CDR3 length: 13 amino acids. The V gene lost 4 bases and the J gene lost 3 bases, with 10 bases spanning the gap. The DNA for the CDR3 is TGTGCCAGCAGTTCCCCGACTGGCTACGAGCAGTACTTC. Its protein is CASSSPTGYEQYF.

The V call is TRBV6-5, the J call TRBJ2-5; tentative D call: TRBD1 (5 bases). This CDR3 contains 14 residues. Germline-derived CDR1 and CDR2 are MNHEY and SVGAGI. V gave up 0 bases and J gave up 7 bases, with 12 bases separating them. CDR3 coding DNA: TGTGCCAGCAGTTACTCCCTCCTCCAGGGGACCCAGTACTTC. This codes for CASSYSLLQGTQYF.

The chain combines TRBV27 with TRBJ2-1; D not certain. The CDR3 has 16 amino acids. Trimming shortened V by 3 bases and J by 4 bases, and 16 bases separated the two germline ends. From germline, CDR1 is MNHEY and CDR2 SMNVEV (reference sequence). CDR3 residues: CASSFFKVEKYNEQFF. The CDR3 DNA reads TGTGCCAGCAGTTTCTTTAAAGTCGAGAAGTACAATGAGCAGTTCTTC.

This chain connects TRBV19 to TRBJ1-1, with 8 bases aligning to TRBD1. The CDR3 runs to 17 residues. Germline CDR1 is LNHDA and CDR2 is SQIVND (reference sequence). Trimming at V came to 0 bases and at J to 5 bases, leaving 11 bases not matched to a gene. The CDR3 DNA reads TGTGCCAGTAGTATAGAGGGGGTTGGGACAGGTACGACTGAAGCTTTCTTT. It is translated as CASSIEGVGTGTTEAFF.

The chain links TRBV4-1 to TRBJ2-7; 11 nucleotides agree with TRBD2. The CDR3 sequence is 15 residues long. Germline assignment: CDR1 MGHRA and CDR2 YSYEKL. The trim removed 1 base at V and 6 bases at J, leaving 5 bases unmatched. CDR3 nucleotides: TGCGCCAGCAGCCAAGTAACTAGCGGGGGTGGCGAGCAGTACTTC. Translated: CASSQVTSGGGEQYF.

V and J are TRBV30 and TRBJ1-2; TRBD1 might be the D (6 bases). The CDR3 loop spans 16 amino acids. CDR1 and CDR2 from the germline V gene are GTSNPN and SVGIG (reference sequence). The V gene lost 1 base and the J gene lost 6 bases, with 21 bases spanning the gap. CDR3 sequence: CAWSAGRGSASNGYTF. CDR3 sequence (DNA): TGTGCCTGGAGTGCGGGGAGGGGGTCCGCGAGTAATGGCTACACCTTC.

Written as DNA, the CDR3 is TGCAGCGTGCGAAGGGGGTCTGACACCGGGGAGCTGTTTTTT. It encodes CSVRRGSDTGELFF. J is TRBJ2-2 and V is TRBV29-1; possible D gene TRBD1, 6 bases. The CDR3 covers 14 residues. Trimming pared 6 bases from V and 3 bases from J, leaving 14 bases between. The germline V gene has CDR1 SQVTM and CDR2 ANQGSEA.